The 2 T cell receptor beta chains given below trace back to one sample, sequenced in a study of blood T cell repertoires in COVID-19. Sequenced by immunoSEQ multiplex PCR; TCRdb stores in-frame clones only, minus some. The data show roughly 320,000 clones, about 82% seen once. The sample consisted of peripheral blood. The receptors were sampled from a human donor in a cohort sampled during active COVID-19.

DNA of the CDR3: TGTGCCAGCAGCTTAGAGGGGGCGTATGAAAAACTGTTTTTT. It is translated as CASSLEGAYEKLFF. The V call is TRBV7-2, the J call TRBJ1-4; 7 nucleotides agree with TRBD1. The germline gives CDR1 SGHTA, CDR2 FQGNSA. This CDR3 spans 14 amino acids. J gave up 6 bases and V 1 base, and 2 bases lay outside the gene matches.

The chain is built from TRBV3-1 (or the pseudogene TRBV3-2) and TRBJ2-2; TRBD1 agrees at 7 bases. CDR3 length: 18 amino acids. Unmatched junction bases numbered 11, after V lost 4 bases and J lost 0 bases. Germline V gene lookup returns CDR1 LGHDT and CDR2 YNNKEL (reference sequence). The CDR3: CASSRGHPGQTNTGELFF. The DNA of the CDR3 is TGTGCCAGCAGCCGCGGCCATCCGGGACAGACGAACACCGGGGAGCTGTTTTTT.